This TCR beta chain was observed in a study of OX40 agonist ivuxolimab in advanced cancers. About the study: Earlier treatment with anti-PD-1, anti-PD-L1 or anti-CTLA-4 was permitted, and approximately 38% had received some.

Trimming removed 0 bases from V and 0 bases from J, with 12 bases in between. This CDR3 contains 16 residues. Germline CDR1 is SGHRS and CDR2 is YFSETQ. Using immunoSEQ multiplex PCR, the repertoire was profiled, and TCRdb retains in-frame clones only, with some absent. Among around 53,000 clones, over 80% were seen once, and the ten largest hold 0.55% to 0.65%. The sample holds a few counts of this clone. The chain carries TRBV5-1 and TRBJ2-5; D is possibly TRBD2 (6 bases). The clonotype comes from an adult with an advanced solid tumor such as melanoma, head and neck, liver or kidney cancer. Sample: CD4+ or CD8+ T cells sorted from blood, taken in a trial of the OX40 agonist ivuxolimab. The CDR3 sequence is CASSLGGGSHQETQYF. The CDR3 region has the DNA TGCGCCAGCAGCTTGGGTGGGGGGAGCCACCAAGAGACCCAGTACTTC.